The 26 T cell receptor beta chains presented below share a single source sample, sequenced in a study of T cell changes during pregnancy in multiple sclerosis. TCRdb's copy holds only in-frame clones and misses some; the assay was immunoSEQ multiplex PCR. The data hold 15,000 to 17,000 clones, with roughly 84% observed a single time. The sample in question was CD8+ T cells from peripheral blood mononuclear cells, obtained after pregnancy. Receptors originate from a female donor in good health, enrolled as a control in a pregnancy study.

This rearrangement joins TRBV7-9 to TRBJ1-3; a possible D gene is TRBD1 (5 bases). The V gene lost 5 bases and the J gene lost 0 bases, with 8 bases spanning the gap. CDR3 length equals 14 residues. From germline, CDR1 is SEHNR and CDR2 FQNEAQ (reference sequence). DNA of the CDR3: TGTGCCAGCAGCAACAGGAGCTCTGGAAACACCATATATTTT. It specifies CASSNRSSGNTIYF. The full variable domain, completed using reference TRBV7-9 and TRBJ1-3, is DTGVSQNPRHKITKRGQNVTFRCDPISEHNRLYWYRQTLGQGPEFLTYFQNEAQLEKSRLLSDRFSAERPKGSFSTLEIQRTEQGDSAMYLCASSNRSSGNTIYFGEGSWLTVV.

The chain is built from TRBV7-2 and TRBJ2-5, with 9 bases that match TRBD1. This CDR3 spans 18 amino acids. Germline V CDR1 and CDR2: SGHTA, FQGNSA. With V trimmed by 3 bases and J by 2 bases, 13 bases remained unmatched. The CDR3 region has the DNA TGTGCCAGCAGCTTTAGTTCCCTTCGGGACAGGGAACAAGAGACCCAGTACTTC. Translated: CASSFSSLRDREQETQYF.

This chain links TRBV7-9 with TRBJ1-5; D gene ambiguous. Germline values: CDR1 SEHNR, CDR2 FQNEAQ (reference sequence). V dropped 5 bases and J dropped 8 bases, with 10 bases sitting between them. The CDR3 is 12 amino acids. For the CDR3, the DNA is TGTGCCAGCAGCCATCAGCGAGAGCCCCAGCATTTT. It yields the protein CASSHQREPQHF.

DNA of the CDR3: TGTGCCAGCAGCAGACAGGGCAGCACAGATACGCAGTATTTT. Translation gives CASSRQGSTDTQYF. The chain employs TRBV6-4 and TRBJ2-3; 7 bases map to TRBD1. Trimming at V came to 6 bases and at J to 0 bases, leaving 3 bases not matched to a gene. The CDR3 has 14 residues. From germline, CDR1 is MRHNA and CDR2 SNTAGT.

V is TRBV5-6 and J is TRBJ1-1; the D gene is possibly TRBD1 (5 bases). The V end lost 3 bases, the J end lost 4 bases, and 16 bases lay between the germline ends. The CDR3 is 15 residues long. Germline CDR1 SGHDT, CDR2 YYEEEE. The CDR3 reads CASSWRRDLITEAFF. The CDR3 DNA sequence: TGTGCCAGCAGCTGGCGCAGGGATTTAATCACTGAAGCTTTCTTT.

The chain uses TRBV9 and TRBJ2-2; D ambiguous. Trimming stripped 2 bases from V and 2 bases from J, with 7 bases between. The CDR3 has 14 amino acids. The germline V gene has CDR1 SGDLS and CDR2 YYNGEE. This CDR3 reads CASSVYTNTGELFF. CDR3 in DNA: TGTGCCAGCAGCGTTTACACCAACACCGGGGAGCTGTTTTTT.

This clone was seen only once. J is TRBJ2-4 and V is TRBV2, with 10 bases fitting TRBD1. Unmatched junction bases numbered 14, after V lost 8 bases and J lost 13 bases. This CDR3 comprises 14 residues. The germline gives CDR1 SNHLY, CDR2 FYNNEI. CDR3 sequence (DNA): TGTGCCAGCCCCCCGGGACAGGGGCGGAAGGGGCAGTACTTC. As protein: CASPPGQGRKGQYF.

This clone was seen just once. The rearrangement joins TRBV9 to TRBJ1-2; TRBD1 agrees at 7 bases. Unmatched junction bases numbered 10, after V lost 4 bases and J lost 4 bases. This CDR3 is built from 15 residues. Germline V CDR1 and CDR2: SGDLS, YYNGEE. CDR3 nucleotides: TGTGCCAGCAGCCCCCGGGACAGCCTCATCTATGGCTACACCTTC. The encoded protein is CASSPRDSLIYGYTF.

The chain couples TRBV6-1 to TRBJ2-5; TRBD2 aligns across 7 bases. This CDR3 has 14 amino acids. The germline CDR1 and CDR2 sequences are MNHNS and SASEGT. V was pared by 5 bases and J by 2 bases, with 5 bases of the junction left unmatched. The CDR3 coding sequence is TGTGCCAGCAGTCCCTGGCGGGGGCAAGAGACCCAGTACTTC. Protein sequence: CASSPWRGQETQYF.

The J gene is TRBJ1-2, the V gene TRBV9; a possible D gene is TRBD1 (5 bases). The V end was cut by 2 bases, the J end by 6 bases, with 8 bases between. The CDR3 contains 12 residues. From germline, CDR1 is SGDLS and CDR2 YYNGEE. The CDR3 here is CASSVREDGYTF. The CDR3 coding sequence is TGTGCCAGCAGCGTCAGGGAGGATGGCTACACCTTC.

This rearrangement joins TRBV5-8 to TRBJ2-7; D is unclear. Germline CDR1 reads SGHTS; CDR2 reads YDEGEE. The CDR3 loop spans 13 amino acids. Trimming took 2 bases from V and 4 from J, leaving 10 bases between them. CDR3: CASSLMNSYEQYF. The CDR3 DNA is TGTGCCAGCAGCTTAATGAACAGTTACGAGCAGTACTTC.

This clone was observed a handful of times. The chain employs TRBV6-5 and TRBJ2-5; 8 bases line up with TRBD1. Per the germline V gene, CDR1 is MNHEY and CDR2 is SVGAGI. This CDR3 is built from 14 residues. Unmatched junction bases numbered 8, after V lost 5 bases and J lost 6 bases. The CDR3 region has the DNA TGTGCCAGCAGTCCGGGACAGGACCTTAAGACCCAGTACTTC. Translating gives CASSPGQDLKTQYF.

This chain links TRBV28 with TRBJ2-1, with 10 bases identical to TRBD2. This CDR3 is built from 16 residues. V shed 5 bases and J 3 bases; nucleotides not matched to a gene: 7. Germline-derived CDR1 and CDR2 are MDHEN and SYDVKM. CDR3 bases: TGTGCCAGCAGTGTGGGGACTAGCGCTTACTACAATGAGCAGTTCTTC. This gives the protein CASSVGTSAYYNEQFF. The full variable domain, completed using reference TRBV28 and TRBJ2-1, is DVKVTQSSRYLVKRTGEKVFLECVQDMDHENMFWYRQDPGLGLRLIYFSYDVKMKEKGDIPEGYSVSREKKERFSLILESASTNQTSMYLCASSVGTSAYYNEQFFGPGTRLTVL.

V and J are TRBV9 and TRBJ2-1, with TRBD1 as a possible D gene (6 bases). Germline V gene lookup returns CDR1 SGDLS and CDR2 YYNGEE. The CDR3 runs to 13 residues. Trimming pared 0 bases from V and 6 bases from J, leaving 7 bases between. CDR3 sequence reads: CASSVEGVNEQFF. DNA of the CDR3: TGTGCCAGCAGCGTAGAGGGGGTCAATGAGCAGTTCTTC.

This chain connects TRBV18 to TRBJ2-2, with 10 bases matching TRBD2. The CDR3 loop spans 17 amino acids. Germline-derived CDR1 and CDR2 are KGHSH and LQKENI. The V segment lost 3 bases and the J segment 5 bases; nucleotides outside the gene matches: 9. Here the CDR3 reads CASSPGAGGPRTGELFF. The DNA of the CDR3 is TGTGCCAGCTCACCCGGAGCGGGGGGGCCGAGAACCGGGGAGCTGTTTTTT.

This clone is labeled as medium-sized. CDR3 in DNA: TGTGCCAGCAGCAGATCGACAGGGGGCACCTCTGGAAACACCATATATTTT. Amino acids: CASSRSTGGTSGNTIYF. V gene TRBV11-2 combines with J gene TRBJ1-3; 10 bases are a match to TRBD1. Looked up from germline, CDR1 is SGHAT and CDR2 is FQNNGV. V dropped 5 bases and J dropped 0; count of bases not matched to a gene: 7. The CDR3 covers 17 residues.

The V gene is TRBV9, the J gene TRBJ2-7, with 9 bases identical to TRBD2. Germline values: CDR1 SGDLS, CDR2 YYNGEE. The CDR3 extends over 15 amino acids. Germline trimming cut 0 bases from V and 5 bases from J; bases unmatched to any gene: 6. CDR3: CASSVAGIAGDEQYF. CDR3 sequence (DNA): TGTGCCAGCAGCGTAGCGGGTATAGCGGGGGACGAGCAGTACTTC.

This chain links TRBV7-6 with TRBJ2-7; D perhaps matches TRBD2 (7 bases). This CDR3 spans 13 amino acids. V dropped 5 bases and J dropped 3 bases, with 11 bases sitting between them. The germline V gene has CDR1 SGHVS and CDR2 FNYEAQ. The CDR3 region is CASSRGAGYEQYF. The CDR3 coding sequence is TGTGCCAGCAGCCGGGGGGCAGGCTACGAGCAGTACTTC.

The CDR3 DNA sequence: TGCGCCAGCAGCCAAGATGCAGGGGTCAATCCCAATCAGCCCCAGCATTTT. Protein sequence: CASSQDAGVNPNQPQHF. V usage is TRBV4-1 and J usage is TRBJ1-5; weak D call: TRBD1 (6 bases). This CDR3 has 17 amino acids. With 0 bases removed from V and 3 bases from J, the gap between germline ends came to 15 bases. From germline, CDR1 is MGHRA and CDR2 YSYEKL.

This chain uses TRBV7-2 with TRBJ2-5, with 8 bases that match TRBD2. The CDR3 has 15 amino acids. Germline CDR1 SGHTA, CDR2 FQGNSA. Unmatched junction bases numbered 6, after V lost 1 base and J lost 5 bases. Here the CDR3 DNA reads TGTGCCAGCAGCTTAGGTAGCGGGATGAGGGAGACCCAGTACTTC. Translated, it gives CASSLGSGMRETQYF.

The rearrangement uses TRBV11-3 and TRBJ2-7, with TRBD2 identical over 8 bases. Germline V gene sequence: CDR1 SGHNT, CDR2 YENEEA. The CDR3 has 14 residues. V lost 5 bases and J lost 9; bases outside the gene matches: 12. The CDR3 loop reads CASSNPGTRAVQYF. The CDR3 DNA is TGTGCCAGCAGCAATCCCGGGACTAGAGCGGTGCAGTACTTC.

The V and J genes are TRBV11-1 and TRBJ1-1; 7 bases map to TRBD1. CDR3 length: 14 residues. The V segment lost 10 bases and the J segment 6 bases; nucleotides outside the gene matches: 14. CDR1 and CDR2 (germline): SGHAT, FQDESV (reference sequence). The CDR3 protein is CATTGERRKAEAFF. CDR3 sequence (DNA): TGTGCCACTACAGGGGAGCGACGGAAGGCTGAAGCTTTCTTT.

The chain uses TRBV11-2 and TRBJ2-1; 7 bases map to TRBD2. The germline gives CDR1 SGHAT, CDR2 FQNNGV. There are 17 residues in the CDR3. V was pared by 2 bases and J by 7 bases, with 14 bases of the junction left unmatched. The DNA for the CDR3 is TGTGCCAGCAGCTTAAATTCCCTTAGCGGGCCCGAGAATGAGCAGTTCTTC. Its translation: CASSLNSLSGPENEQFF. The whole variable domain, remainder taken from reference TRBV11-2 and TRBJ2-1, is EAGVAQSPRYKIIEKRQSVAFWCNPISGHATLYWYQQILGQGPKLLIQFQNNGVVDDSQLPKDRFSAERLKGVDSTLKIQPAKLEDSAVYLCASSLNSLSGPENEQFFGPGTRLTVL.

CDR3 region: CASSLDSGVLREQYF. DNA for the CDR3: TGTGCCAGCAGCTTAGATAGCGGGGTGCTGAGGGAGCAGTACTTC. This rearrangement joins TRBV11-3 to TRBJ2-7; 8 nucleotides match TRBD2. The germline gives CDR1 SGHNT, CDR2 YENEEA. Trimming removed 0 bases from V and 7 bases from J; junction bases left unmatched: 8. There are 15 residues in the CDR3.

This sequence joins TRBV29-1 and TRBJ1-1, with 11 bases fitting TRBD1. The CDR3 runs 14 residues. The germline V gene has CDR1 SQVTM and CDR2 ANQGSEA. Unmatched junction bases numbered 3, after V lost 5 bases and J lost 1 base. The CDR3 protein is CSVWTGGRNTEAFF. The CDR3 DNA follows: TGCAGCGTTTGGACAGGGGGCAGGAACACTGAAGCTTTCTTT.

The chain employs TRBV6-5 and TRBJ1-4; the match to TRBD1 covers 7 bases. Trimming took 6 bases from V and 7 from J; bases not matched to a gene: 11. Germline values: CDR1 MNHEY, CDR2 SVGAGI. The CDR3 spans 15 residues. The DNA for the CDR3 is TGTGCCAGCAGCCAAACAGGGGAATGGCGTGAAAAACTGTTTTTT. This encodes CASSQTGEWREKLFF.